This T cell receptor (beta chain) was profiled in a study of cytomegalovirus exposure and HLA in healthy donors. About the study: A subsequent analysis stated that the approximately 120 validation repertoires were run on the same platform as the 550 to 750 first-cohort repertoires. General study findings and limits: Despite most TCR sequences being rare, some public TCRs occurred in many donors. Confirmation was obtained in vitro that a few CMV-associated chains are specific for CMV antigens.

The method was immunoSEQ multiplex PCR; TCRdb's version includes in-frame clones alone and lacks a portion of them. Found here are about 360,000 clones, 70% to 90% of them singletons; the top ten hold roughly 0.8%. The germline V gene has CDR1 SGHAT and CDR2 FQNNGV. This CDR3 comprises 14 residues. After removal of 6 bases from V and 2 bases from J, the junction contained 5 bases not matched to a gene. Comments on this clone: Its antigen is not known.

This receptor was obtained from a woman between 18 and 29 years old in good health and CMV-seronegative. Sequencing was performed on PBMCs. The chain uses TRBV11-2 and TRBJ2-7, with 9 bases matching TRBD1. The CDR3 coding sequence is TGTGCCAGCAGGACCAACAGGGGGCCCTACGAGCAGTACTTC. It encodes CASRTNRGPYEQYF.